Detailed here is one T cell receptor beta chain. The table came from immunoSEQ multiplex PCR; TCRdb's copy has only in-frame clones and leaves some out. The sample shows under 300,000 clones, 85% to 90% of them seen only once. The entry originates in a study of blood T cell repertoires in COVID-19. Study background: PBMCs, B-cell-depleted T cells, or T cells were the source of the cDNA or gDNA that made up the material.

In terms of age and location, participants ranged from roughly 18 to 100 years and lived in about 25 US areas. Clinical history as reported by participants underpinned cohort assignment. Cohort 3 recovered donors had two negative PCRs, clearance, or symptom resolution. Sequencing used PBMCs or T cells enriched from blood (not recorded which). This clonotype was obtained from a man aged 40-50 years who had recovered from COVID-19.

CDR3 protein: CATHTGGSNYGYTF. Here the CDR3 DNA reads TGTGCCACGCACACGGGGGGTTCCAACTATGGCTACACCTTC. V and J are TRBV6-5 and TRBJ1-2; tentatively, D is TRBD1 (5 bases). Germline V gene sequence: CDR1 MNHEY, CDR2 SVGAGI. The V end was cut by 10 bases, the J end by 2 bases, with 17 bases between. The CDR3 extends over 14 amino acids.